The 13 T cell receptor beta chains given below trace back to one sample, sequenced in a study of blood T cell repertoires in COVID-19. Some clones are missing from TCRdb's copy, which holds only in-frame ones; the method was immunoSEQ multiplex PCR. Of some 220,000 clones in the sample, 65% to 85% were seen once. The sample was peripheral blood. The receptors here all came from a human donor in a cohort sampled during active COVID-19.

The gene calls are TRBV5-1 and TRBJ2-1; TRBD2 matches at 10 bases. With 0 bases clipped from V and 10 bases from J, the junction kept 10 bases outside the gene matches. The length of the CDR3 is 16 residues. Per germline, CDR1 SGHRS and CDR2 YFSETQ. The CDR3 protein is CASSLALAGFREEQFF. For the CDR3, the DNA is TGCGCCAGCAGCTTGGCACTAGCGGGATTCCGGGAGGAGCAGTTCTTC.

This clone was picked up a small number of times. V is TRBV30 and J is TRBJ1-6, with TRBD1 as a possible D gene (5 bases). This CDR3 contains 19 residues. Germline CDR1 and CDR2: GTSNPN and SVGIG (reference sequence). Trimming removed 0 bases at V and 0 bases at J, with 18 bases between. The CDR3 nucleotides are TGTGCCTGGAGTGTTTGGCCAAAGGGGTGGAGCTCCTATAATTCACCCCTCCACTTT. This encodes CAWSVWPKGWSSYNSPLHF.

V gene TRBV5-1 combines with J gene TRBJ2-7; D perhaps matches TRBD1 (7 bases). V lost 4 bases and J 0 bases, leaving 17 bases between the germline ends. Germline CDR1 is SGHRS and CDR2 is YFSETQ. The CDR3 loop spans 16 amino acids. The CDR3: CASSPGDRYSSYEQYF. CDR3 DNA: TGCGCCAGCAGCCCGGGGGACAGATATAGCTCCTACGAGCAGTACTTC. Supplemented by reference TRBV5-1 and TRBJ2-7, the full variable domain reads KAGVTQTPRYLIKTRGQQVTLSCSPISGHRSVSWYQQTPGQGLQFLFEYFSETQRNKGNFPGRFSGRQFSNSRSEMNVSTLELGDSALYLCASSPGDRYSSYEQYFGPGTRLTVT.

This clone has ten or more counts. The chain is built from TRBV5-1 and TRBJ2-1; 7 bases map to TRBD1. This CDR3 spans 14 amino acids. The V gene end was trimmed by 4 bases and the J gene end by 2 bases; junction bases not matched to a gene: 3. Germline V gives CDR1 SGHRS, CDR2 YFSETQ. The CDR3 DNA sequence: TGCGCCAGCAGCCTCGGGACAGCCTACAATGAGCAGTTCTTC. Its translation is CASSLGTAYNEQFF.

The chain combines TRBV5-4 with TRBJ1-2; TRBD1 matches at 11 bases. Unmatched junction bases numbered 7, after V lost 4 bases and J lost 5 bases. The CDR3 sequence is 15 residues long. Germline V lookup: CDR1 SGHNT, CDR2 YYREEE (reference sequence). The CDR3 coding sequence is TGTGCCAGCAGCCCAGGGGACAGGGGGACATATGGCTACACCTTC. It translates to CASSPGDRGTYGYTF.

The J gene is TRBJ1-5, the V gene TRBV2; D may be TRBD1 (5 bases). Trimming stripped 5 bases from V and 3 bases from J, with 17 bases between. Germline CDR1 is SNHLY and CDR2 is FYNNEI. This CDR3 is built from 16 residues. CDR3 coding DNA: TGTGCCAGCAGTCAAGGGGCAGGGTCGCTCAATCAGCCCCAGCATTTT. Translating it yields CASSQGAGSLNQPQHF. Complete variable domain (other parts from reference TRBV2 and TRBJ1-5): EPEVTQTPSHQVTQMGQEVILRCVPISNHLYFYWYRQILGQKVEFLVSFYNNEISEKSEIFDDQFSVERPDGSNFTLKIRSTKLEDSAMYFCASSQGAGSLNQPQHFGDGTRLSIL.

The rearrangement joins TRBV6-1 to TRBJ2-1; 16 bases align to TRBD2. The CDR3 spans 18 residues. CDR1 and CDR2 from the germline V gene are MNHNS and SASEGT. The V and J ends lost 0 bases and 8 bases, in that order; junction bases with no gene match: 7. CDR3 region: CASSEARGLAGGRDEQFF. CDR3 DNA: TGTGCCAGCAGTGAAGCCAGGGGACTAGCGGGAGGGCGCGATGAGCAGTTCTTC.

The chain is built from TRBV27 and TRBJ2-3; D uncertain. The CDR3 loop spans 12 amino acids. Between the trimmed V and J ends, which lost 5 bases and 0 bases, there was a span of 3 bases. CDR1 and CDR2 (germline): MNHEY, SMNVEV (reference sequence). CDR3 DNA: TGTGCCAGCAGTCCTAGCACAGATACGCAGTATTTT. It encodes CASSPSTDTQYF.

The J gene is TRBJ2-3, the V gene TRBV19, with D perhaps TRBD2 (6 bases). Trimming cost V 6 bases and J 1 base, with 11 bases left between them. The CDR3 extends over 14 amino acids. CDR1 is LNHDA, CDR2 SQIVND, per germline (reference sequence). CDR3 in amino acids: CASSQGGGTDTQYF. DNA for the CDR3: TGTGCCAGTAGCCAGGGAGGAGGCACAGATACGCAGTATTTT.

This clone was observed a single time. The chain is built from TRBV9 and TRBJ1-1, with D possibly being TRBD1 (5 bases). The germline CDR1 and CDR2 sequences are SGDLS and YYNGEE. This CDR3 has 11 residues. Deletions cut 3 bases from V and 7 bases from J, with 7 bases between. For the CDR3, the DNA is TGTGCCAGCAGCGATCAGGGTGAAGCTTTCTTT. Residues: CASSDQGEAFF.

The gene calls are TRBV11-3 and TRBJ2-3; 8 nucleotides align to TRBD2. The V gene end was trimmed by 5 bases and the J gene end by 3 bases; junction bases not matched to a gene: 10. Germline V gene data show CDR1 as SGHNT and CDR2 as YENEEA. The CDR3 spans 16 residues. In nucleotides, the CDR3 is TGTGCCAGCAGCCCGGCCCGGGCGGGAGGTACAGATACGCAGTATTTT. Translation: CASSPARAGGTDTQYF.

The sample holds one count of this clone. The chain carries TRBV11-2 and TRBJ2-1, with 8 bases that match TRBD2. Germline V gene lookup returns CDR1 SGHAT and CDR2 FQNNGV. Germline trimming cut 5 bases from V and 6 bases from J; bases unmatched to any gene: 3. The CDR3 runs to 13 residues. CDR3 residues: CASSQTSVNEQFF. Here the CDR3 DNA reads TGTGCCAGCAGCCAGACTAGCGTCAATGAGCAGTTCTTC.

The chain joins TRBV14 to TRBJ1-1, with D uncertain. Trimming took off 4 bases at V and 4 bases at J, with 10 bases between the two ends. Germline V gene lookup returns CDR1 SGHDN and CDR2 FVKESK. CDR3 length equals 13 residues. CDR3 nucleotides: TGTGCCAGCAGCCGTACAATTTTCACTGAAGCTTTCTTT. Protein: CASSRTIFTEAFF.